This T cell receptor beta chain came from a study of blood T cell repertoires in COVID-19. About the research overall: Both acute and convalescent COVID-19 samples were obtained from the United States, Italy and Spain. From T cells, B-cell-depleted T cells, or PBMCs came the material, which was cDNA or gDNA.

Profiling relied on immunoSEQ multiplex PCR, and the TCRdb table lists in-frame clones only, not all of them. Among fewer than 150,000 clones listed, 85% were seen once. Germline V lookup: CDR1 LGHNA, CDR2 YNFKEQ. The CDR3 length is 16 residues. The V and J ends lost 0 bases and 6 bases respectively, with 14 bases between them. The chain links TRBV4-2 to TRBJ2-2; D perhaps matches TRBD1 (6 bases). The material sequenced was peripheral blood. The TCR sequence derives from a man aged 45-65 years with acute or convalescent COVID-19. The CDR3 nucleotides are TGTGCCAGCAGCCAAGAAACAGGGAGTAAGGCCGGGGAGCTGTTTTTT. Amino acids: CASSQETGSKAGELFF.